Sequencing of this TCR beta chain was carried out in a study of T-cell reconstitution after alpha-beta-depleted transplantation in children. The CDR3 consists of 11 residues. Deletions cut 5 bases from V and 7 bases from J, with 8 bases between. A TCRbeta library incorporating unique molecular identifiers was prepared. TCRdb analysed the PCR reads with MiXCR anew, one entry per CDR3 protein. The top ten hold approximately 15% of the sample, which has 500,000 to 650,000 distinct CDR3 sequences, 11% seen once. Worth noting for this clonotype: This may be a read error, as it is one base from a much larger clone.

Source: PBMCs, mostly from graft donor cells, taken 180 days after TCRalphabeta/CD19-depleted stem cell transplant. This TCR came from a female patient aged 2-10 years who had a stem cell transplant for aplastic anemia, so the T cells may come from the graft donor. The chain recombines TRBV12-3 or TRBV12-4 with TRBJ1-2; no firm D call. The CDR3 sequence: CASSPICGYTF. CDR3 nucleotides: TGTGCCAGCAGTCCGATTTGTGGCTACACCTTC.